What follows describes a single T cell receptor (beta chain). This clonotype was recorded many times. The target of this receptor is not known. Per-nucleotide qualities are absent, and no much larger clonotype sits a single base away. Amplification of TCR beta CDR3 regions was carried out from RNA transcripts. The TCR CDR3 was subjected to a first round of RT-PCR using the HTBI primer set and the Qiagen OneStep RT-PCR kit. A second multiplex PCR round built the libraries, followed by size selection and purification. Paired-end sequencing of the libraries was performed with 100 bp reads on an Illumina HiSeq2000. In the source study's methods: SOAPnuke was used to process the raw data, throwing out any read that contained adapters or uncalled bases, had a mean Phred below 15, or lacked an exact constant-primer or identifier match. COPE v1.2.5 was used to merge high-quality paired reads, and clonotypes were defined as unique nucleotide sequences. MiTCR v1.1 was used to align the clonotypes against IMGT TRBV, TRBD and TRBJ reference segments. Analysis was restricted to V-J combinations with a frequency above 0.0001, which covered roughly 99% of repertoires. The TCS score was defined as F50 (clonal expansion) divided by E x V (chaos), with BLOSUM62-based TCRdist calculated between CDR3 peptides within each V-J. Welch's t-statistics and random forest reduced roughly 530 V-J features to 13, which were used in a naive Bayes classifier (R e1071). The public reads were quality trimmed at Q25 with fastp and then assembled into clones with MiXCR by TCRdb, keeping productive beta chains. Rows merge per CDR3 protein into single entries with the most common DNA and genes. In this record, the V and J calls reflect TCRdb's handling and not the investigators' own analysis. The sample yields around 520,000 distinct CDR3 sequences; approximately 25% were counted once. The ten largest clones take up approximately 10% of the sample.

The germline V gene (reference sequence) specifies SEHNR as CDR1 and FQNEAQ as CDR2. Its CDR3 holds 11 amino acids, cysteine through phenylalanine. Solely the CDR3 DNA is kept, with 33 bases framed from the first base. V is shortened by 6 bases, J by 5 bases, and the region joining them spans 7 bases. The data were taken from a study of T cells in Graves' hyperthyroidism and ophthalmopathy (dated by TCRdb to the late 2010s). Regarding the study in general: Peripheral blood samples were taken at initial diagnosis, before any treatment was given. TCR V-J signatures able to tell the groups apart were searched for in a discovery cohort of 90 to 100 patients, of whom more than 40 had Graves' ophthalmopathy and around 57 had stable Graves' hyperthyroidism. Prospective prediction of ophthalmopathy was tested in an independent validation cohort of about 19 hyperthyroidism patients and some 17 patients who later progressed to ophthalmopathy. The approximately 98 discovery patients were randomly divided into training and test sets at a 7:3 ratio. In addition, the study compared T-cell repertoires in thyroid tissue and in blood from five or six Graves' hyperthyroidism patients. Once sampling was done, hyperthyroidism patients were given methimazole at a starting dose of 30 mg daily, whereas ophthalmopathy patients were given high-dose intravenous methylprednisolone. The paper reports TCR Vbeta CDR3 sequencing of about 140 peripheral blood samples: some 41 ophthalmopathy, 75 to 80 hyperthyroidism and around 17 progressor patients.

Points the paper makes about the study in general: Most expanded thyroid clonotypes (frequency above 0.001) were also detected in blood, suggesting blood repertoires may reflect thyroid immune responses. In validation, the model predicted progression to ophthalmopathy with approximately 71% sensitivity and about 73% specificity, a median of 6.5 months before onset. No statistical method was used to fix the sample size in advance, and group allocation was not hidden from the investigators. In cross-validation, a model built on a 13 V-J signature told ophthalmopathy apart from stable hyperthyroidism with roughly 87% sensitivity and roughly 81% specificity, and in testing the same model reached 80%/75%.

In the ophthalmopathy patients, disease was moderately to severely active, with a Clinical Activity Score of 3 or more, a NOSPECS grade of 4 or more, and a duration of less than 3 months. Any patient with an uncontrolled infection, another autoimmune disease, pregnancy or lactation was excluded. Diagnoses relied on clinical symptoms, serum thyroxine and TRAb, thyroid ultrasound and orbital computed tomography. PBMCs were isolated from 8 to 10 ml of fresh peripheral blood by Ficoll-Paque density gradient centrifugation. Total RNA was extracted with Trizol reagent, and quality was checked on an Agilent 2100 Bioanalyzer.

The sequence came from a woman under 40 with Graves' ophthalmopathy. Sequencing input: blood. The chain uses TRBV7-9 and TRBJ1-1, with an unclear D gene assignment. The CDR3 in this case is CASRLWTEAFF. The bases are TGTGCCAGCAGATTATGGACTGAAGCTTTCTTT.